Given below is one T cell receptor (beta chain) in context. The data stem from a study of cytomegalovirus exposure and HLA in healthy donors. Germline V lookup: CDR1 SQVTM, CDR2 ANQGSEA. The CDR3 length is 12 residues. V shed 4 bases and J shed 2 bases, with 7 bases lying between them. Profiling relied on immunoSEQ multiplex PCR, and the TCRdb table lists in-frame clones only, not all of them. The sample shows 90,000 to 150,000 clones, approximately 89% of them seen only once. Material for sequencing was PBMCs. This sequence joins TRBV29-1 and TRBJ2-3, with D unclear. The clonotype originates from a man younger than 35 in good health and CMV-seronegative. The CDR3, as DNA: TGCAGCGTTGCGGTTAACACAGATACGCAGTATTTT. This encodes CSVAVNTDTQYF.